This is a list of T cell receptor beta chains from one sample in a study of T cell repertoires in cytomegalovirus infection. TCRdb re-analysed the reads in MiXCR, keeping a single row per CDR3 protein. The data hold some 320,000 distinct CDR3 sequences, with 25% to 30% observed a single time. Antigens for these TCRs are unknown. The specimen was cultured PBMCs, collected from culture after CMV antigen stimulation. These receptors originate from a human donor in good health (CMV status not recorded). Some clones in this sample may be carry-over from other donors' samples. The CDR3 runs from the conserved cysteine through the conserved F or W. D genes are given only for firm matches. Clone size is shown for a subset of rows, as once, few, many or a class of expanded clone.

v_call: TRBV12-5
clone_size: .
j_call: TRBJ1-1
d_call: .
cdr3_aa: CASGNSNTEAFF
cdr3_nt: TGTGCTAGTGGCAACTCGAACACTGAAGCTTTCTTT

v_call: TRBV10-3
clone_size: few
j_call: TRBJ2-7
d_call: .
cdr3_aa: CAISGGTSYEQYF
cdr3_nt: TGTGCCATCAGTGGCGGGACTTCCTACGAGCAGTACTTC

v_call: TRBV2
clone_size: .
j_call: TRBJ1-6
d_call: .
cdr3_aa: CANDRGPWDSPLHF
cdr3_nt: TGTGCCAACGACCGAGGACCTTGGGATTCACCCCTCCACTTT

v_call: TRBV7-9
clone_size: once
j_call: TRBJ2-3
d_call: .
cdr3_aa: CASSFSYTQYF
cdr3_nt: TGTGCCAGCAGCTTTAGTTATACGCAGTATTTT

v_call: TRBV19
clone_size: .
j_call: TRBJ2-5
d_call: .
cdr3_aa: CASSISLGLPGETQYF
cdr3_nt: TGTGCCAGTAGTATCTCCCTCGGACTACCGGGGGAGACCCAGTACTTC

v_call: TRBV6-5
clone_size: many
j_call: TRBJ2-1
d_call: TRBD2
cdr3_aa: CASRRGSGNEQFF
cdr3_nt: TGTGCCAGCAGACGCGGGAGCGGCAATGAGCAGTTCTTC

v_call: TRBV24-1
clone_size: few
j_call: TRBJ2-7
d_call: TRBD1
cdr3_aa: CATSDDRGPYEQYF
cdr3_nt: TGTGCCACCAGTGACGACAGGGGCCCCTACGAGCAGTACTTC

v_call: TRBV10-3
clone_size: .
j_call: TRBJ2-5
d_call: TRBD2
cdr3_aa: CAISDPLPDPWTSGRAWETQYF
cdr3_nt: TGTGCCATCAGTGACCCCCTTCCCGACCCATGGACTAGCGGGAGGGCCTGGGAGACCCAGTACTTC

v_call: TRBV7-3
clone_size: few
j_call: TRBJ2-3
d_call: TRBD2
cdr3_aa: CASSPGLAGSTDTQYF
cdr3_nt: TGTGCCAGCAGCCCAGGACTAGCGGGAAGCACAGATACGCAGTATTTT

v_call: TRBV18
clone_size: few
j_call: TRBJ2-7
d_call: TRBD1
cdr3_aa: CASSYSGTGVYSEQYF
cdr3_nt: TGTGCCAGCTCCTATTCCGGGACAGGGGTGTATAGCGAGCAGTACTTC

v_call: TRBV27
clone_size: .
j_call: TRBJ1-1
d_call: .
cdr3_aa: CASSWRPARTEAFF
cdr3_nt: TGTGCCAGCAGTTGGAGGCCGGCGAGGACTGAAGCTTTCTTT

v_call: TRBV7-9
clone_size: .
j_call: TRBJ2-1
d_call: TRBD1
cdr3_aa: CASSLAGTGGGQFF
cdr3_nt: TGTGCCAGCAGCTTAGCAGGGACAGGGGGCGGCCAGTTCTTC

v_call: TRBV6-2/TRBV6-3
clone_size: .
j_call: TRBJ2-1
d_call: TRBD2
cdr3_aa: CASSSRGGTNEQFF
cdr3_nt: TGTGCCAGCAGTTCCCGCGGGGGAACTAATGAGCAGTTCTTC

v_call: TRBV27
clone_size: .
j_call: TRBJ1-4
d_call: .
cdr3_aa: CASSRRTSTNEKLFF
cdr3_nt: TGTGCCAGCAGTAGACGGACTTCAACTAATGAAAAACTGTTTTTT

v_call: TRBV25-1
clone_size: few
j_call: TRBJ2-3
d_call: .
cdr3_aa: CASRPAAPVDTQYF
cdr3_nt: TGTGCCAGCCGCCCGGCGGCTCCAGTGGATACGCAGTATTTT

v_call: TRBV19
clone_size: .
j_call: TRBJ2-2
d_call: TRBD1
cdr3_aa: CASSPRTGEVTGELFF
cdr3_nt: TGTGCCAGTAGTCCCAGGACAGGGGAAGTCACCGGGGAGCTGTTTTTT

v_call: TRBV7-9
clone_size: few
j_call: TRBJ1-3
d_call: .
cdr3_aa: CASSAGWGSGNTIYF
cdr3_nt: TGTGCCAGCAGCGCCGGTTGGGGCTCTGGAAACACCATATATTTT

v_call: TRBV20-1
clone_size: .
j_call: TRBJ1-6
d_call: .
cdr3_aa: CSARDQGRSSYNSPLHF
cdr3_nt: TGCAGTGCTAGAGATCAGGGGAGGAGCTCCTATAATTCACCCCTCCACTTT

v_call: TRBV20-1
clone_size: .
j_call: TRBJ1-3
d_call: TRBD1
cdr3_aa: CSARTGTGNTIYF
cdr3_nt: TGCAGTGCAAGGACAGGGACCGGAAACACCATATATTTT

v_call: TRBV6-1
clone_size: .
j_call: TRBJ1-6
d_call: TRBD1
cdr3_aa: CASKNPEQGDNSPLHF
cdr3_nt: TGTGCCAGCAAAAACCCGGAACAGGGGGACAATTCACCCCTCCACTTT

v_call: TRBV20-1
clone_size: .
j_call: TRBJ1-2
d_call: TRBD1
cdr3_aa: CSASGQESYGYTF
cdr3_nt: TGCAGTGCTAGCGGACAGGAAAGCTATGGCTACACCTTC

v_call: TRBV7-9
clone_size: .
j_call: TRBJ2-7
d_call: .
cdr3_aa: CASSFGQRNYEQYF
cdr3_nt: TGTGCCAGCAGCTTTGGACAGCGTAACTACGAGCAGTACTTC

v_call: TRBV19
clone_size: .
j_call: TRBJ1-5
d_call: .
cdr3_aa: CASIKRGGSLGNQPQHF
cdr3_nt: TGTGCCAGTATCAAAAGAGGGGGGAGCCTTGGGAATCAGCCCCAGCATTTT

v_call: TRBV19
clone_size: .
j_call: TRBJ2-1
d_call: .
cdr3_aa: CASSMARDLSGNEQFF
cdr3_nt: TGTGCCAGTAGTATGGCCAGGGACCTTTCGGGCAATGAGCAGTTCTTC

v_call: TRBV11-2
clone_size: .
j_call: TRBJ2-3
d_call: TRBD1
cdr3_aa: CASRAIRDSSTDTQYF
cdr3_nt: TGTGCCAGCAGGGCAATCCGGGACAGTAGCACAGATACGCAGTATTTT

v_call: TRBV14
clone_size: many
j_call: TRBJ2-3
d_call: .
cdr3_aa: CASSQDKLFRPGDTQYF
cdr3_nt: TGTGCCAGCAGCCAAGACAAATTATTCCGGCCGGGAGATACGCAGTATTTT

v_call: TRBV5-6
clone_size: few
j_call: TRBJ2-3
d_call: TRBD2
cdr3_aa: CASSLGAGGDTQYF
cdr3_nt: TGTGCCAGCAGCTTAGGGGCGGGGGGAGATACGCAGTATTTT

v_call: TRBV12-3/TRBV12-4
clone_size: .
j_call: TRBJ2-1
d_call: TRBD1
cdr3_aa: CASRGQTLWNEQFF
cdr3_nt: TGTGCCAGCAGGGGACAGACCTTATGGAATGAGCAGTTCTTC

v_call: TRBV7-9
clone_size: .
j_call: TRBJ1-2
d_call: .
cdr3_aa: CASSVGAPGYGYTF
cdr3_nt: TGTGCCAGCAGCGTTGGCGCCCCGGGATATGGCTACACCTTC

v_call: TRBV6-5
clone_size: .
j_call: TRBJ1-3
d_call: TRBD1
cdr3_aa: CASRPLDRASGNTIYF
cdr3_nt: TGTGCCAGCAGGCCCTTAGACAGGGCCTCCGGAAACACCATATATTTT

v_call: TRBV4-2
clone_size: few
j_call: TRBJ2-1
d_call: TRBD2
cdr3_aa: CASSAGTSGLEQFF
cdr3_nt: TGTGCCAGCAGCGCCGGGACTAGTGGCCTTGAGCAGTTCTTC

v_call: TRBV19
clone_size: few
j_call: TRBJ1-5
d_call: .
cdr3_aa: CASSIREGSSNQPQHF
cdr3_nt: TGTGCCAGTAGTATCCGAGAGGGGTCAAGCAATCAGCCCCAGCATTTT

v_call: TRBV6-5
clone_size: few
j_call: TRBJ2-5
d_call: TRBD2
cdr3_aa: CASSPRWGAGGETQYF
cdr3_nt: TGTGCCAGCAGTCCAAGGTGGGGTGCGGGAGGCGAGACCCAGTACTTC

v_call: TRBV28
clone_size: .
j_call: TRBJ2-4
d_call: .
cdr3_aa: CASSLWVGIQYF
cdr3_nt: TGTGCCAGCAGTTTATGGGTGGGCATTCAGTACTTC

v_call: TRBV5-4
clone_size: few
j_call: TRBJ2-2
d_call: TRBD1
cdr3_aa: CASSLTGGTTGELFF
cdr3_nt: TGTGCCAGCAGCTTGACAGGGGGCACCACCGGGGAGCTGTTTTTT

v_call: TRBV12-3/TRBV12-4
clone_size: few
j_call: TRBJ2-7
d_call: TRBD1
cdr3_aa: CASSLGQGGNYEQYF
cdr3_nt: TGTGCCAGCAGTTTAGGACAGGGGGGAAATTACGAGCAGTACTTC

v_call: TRBV25-1
clone_size: .
j_call: TRBJ2-7
d_call: .
cdr3_aa: CASGRRRYEQYF
cdr3_nt: TGTGCCAGCGGGAGAAGGCGCTACGAGCAGTACTTC

v_call: TRBV27
clone_size: .
j_call: TRBJ2-6
d_call: TRBD2
cdr3_aa: CASTPRDYSGANVLTF
cdr3_nt: TGTGCCAGCACCCCCCGGGACTACTCTGGGGCCAACGTCCTGACTTTC

v_call: TRBV6-8
clone_size: .
j_call: TRBJ1-5
d_call: TRBD1
cdr3_aa: CASSTGTGNTQPQHF
cdr3_nt: TGTGCCAGCAGTACCGGGACAGGCAACACTCAGCCCCAGCATTTT

v_call: TRBV11-2
clone_size: .
j_call: TRBJ2-7
d_call: TRBD2
cdr3_aa: CASSLTSGRLDEQYF
cdr3_nt: TGTGCCAGCAGCTTGACTAGCGGGAGACTGGACGAGCAGTACTTC

v_call: TRBV11-2
clone_size: few
j_call: TRBJ2-7
d_call: .
cdr3_aa: CASSLWATQGRRHEQYF
cdr3_nt: TGTGCCAGCAGCTTATGGGCCACACAGGGGAGGAGGCACGAGCAGTACTTC

v_call: TRBV7-9
clone_size: .
j_call: TRBJ1-3
d_call: .
cdr3_aa: CASGQDISGNTIYF
cdr3_nt: TGTGCCAGCGGCCAGGACATCTCTGGAAACACCATATATTTT

v_call: TRBV30
clone_size: .
j_call: TRBJ1-6
d_call: .
cdr3_aa: CAWSVRGNSPLHF
cdr3_nt: TGTGCCTGGAGTGTACGGGGTAATTCACCCCTCCACTTT

v_call: TRBV7-9
clone_size: few
j_call: TRBJ1-5
d_call: TRBD1
cdr3_aa: CASSLGGGLPANQPQHF
cdr3_nt: TGTGCCAGCAGCTTAGGAGGGGGCCTGCCCGCTAATCAGCCCCAGCATTTT

v_call: TRBV19
clone_size: .
j_call: TRBJ2-7
d_call: .
cdr3_aa: CASSAHDLSYEQYF
cdr3_nt: TGTGCCAGTAGTGCCCACGACCTCTCCTACGAGCAGTACTTC

v_call: TRBV24-1
clone_size: .
j_call: TRBJ2-1
d_call: .
cdr3_aa: CATEDTYNEQFF
cdr3_nt: TGTGCCACGGAGGACACTTACAATGAGCAGTTCTTC